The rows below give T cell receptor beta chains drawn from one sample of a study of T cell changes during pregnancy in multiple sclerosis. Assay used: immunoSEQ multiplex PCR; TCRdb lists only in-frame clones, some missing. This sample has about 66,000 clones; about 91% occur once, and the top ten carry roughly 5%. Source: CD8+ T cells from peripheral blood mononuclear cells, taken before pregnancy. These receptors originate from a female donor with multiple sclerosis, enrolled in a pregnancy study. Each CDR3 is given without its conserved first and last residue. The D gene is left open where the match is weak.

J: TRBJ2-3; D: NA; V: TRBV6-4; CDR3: ASSDSRLPGAQY
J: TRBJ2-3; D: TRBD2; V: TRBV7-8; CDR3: ASSLTNHRAAERESTDTQY
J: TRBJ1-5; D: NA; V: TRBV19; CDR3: ASRLGGIGVQPQH
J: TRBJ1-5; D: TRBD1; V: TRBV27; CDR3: ASRITQGGSNQPQH
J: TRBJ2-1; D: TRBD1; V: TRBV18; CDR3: ASSPSGQGNNEQF
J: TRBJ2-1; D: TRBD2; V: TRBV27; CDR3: ASEFSGGNGDEQF
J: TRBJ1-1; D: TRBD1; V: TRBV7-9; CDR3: ASSLVITTGLRDTEAF
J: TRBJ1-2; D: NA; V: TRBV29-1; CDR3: SVRPDPLEYGYT
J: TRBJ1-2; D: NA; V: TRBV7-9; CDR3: ASSFETYNYGYT
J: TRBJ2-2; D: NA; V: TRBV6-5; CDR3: ASSYGHTGELF
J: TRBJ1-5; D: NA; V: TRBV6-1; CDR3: ASSGDRDRLPQH
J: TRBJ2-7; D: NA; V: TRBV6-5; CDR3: ASSYSIGGETYEQY
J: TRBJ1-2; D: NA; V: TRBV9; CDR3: ASSGLLGDTQLYGYT
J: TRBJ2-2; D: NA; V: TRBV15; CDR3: ATSRVRGGAAGELF
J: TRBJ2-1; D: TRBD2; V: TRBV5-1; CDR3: ASSLTGGAYNEQF
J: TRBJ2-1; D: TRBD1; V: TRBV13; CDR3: ASSPAGTGGYNEQF
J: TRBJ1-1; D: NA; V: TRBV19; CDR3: ASSIVVGNTEAF